This T cell receptor (beta chain) stems from a study of shared clonotypes between healthy human individuals. In regard to this clone: As yet, its antigen is unknown.

Using immunoSEQ multiplex PCR, the repertoire was profiled, and TCRdb retains in-frame clones only, with some absent. Of a few million clones listed, around nine tenths are singletons. Germline CDR1 reads MGHRA; CDR2 reads YSYEKL. V dropped 0 bases and J dropped 4 bases, with 10 bases sitting between them. The CDR3 extends over 16 amino acids. Study conclusions and caveats: Naive CD4 clonotypes were shared across several donors at roughly 5.5%. Relative to their counterparts shared across all four donors, non-shared clonotypes exhibited diminished generation probabilities.

The gene calls are TRBV4-1 and TRBJ1-6; D is uncertain. What was sequenced was naive CD4+ T cells sorted from blood. Subset described: CD45RA+ positively selected. This receptor was identified in a man younger than 30 in good health. The CDR3 here is CASSQDPAHYNSPLHF. The CDR3 nucleotides read TGCGCCAGCAGCCAAGATCCGGCACATTATAATTCACCCCTCCACTTT.